The 7 T cell receptor beta chains listed next were all sequenced from one sample in a study of blood T cell repertoires in COVID-19. The repertoire was sequenced with immunoSEQ multiplex PCR; TCRdb's copy has only in-frame clones and lacks some. The data contain about 110,000 clones, less than 85% of them singletons. Sequenced: peripheral blood. Receptors originate from an elderly woman with acute or convalescent COVID-19.

J is TRBJ2-3 and V is TRBV7-2; TRBD2 matches 9 bases. Trimming took 4 bases from V and 12 from J; bases not matched to a gene: 5. Looked up from germline, CDR1 is SGHTA and CDR2 is FQGNSA. The CDR3 is made up of 12 amino acids. The CDR3: CASSSSSGVQYF. The CDR3 coding sequence is TGTGCCAGCAGCTCCTCTAGCGGGGTCCAGTATTTT.

The chain is built from TRBV28 and TRBJ1-2, with TRBD1 matching 8 bases. This CDR3 comprises 14 residues. Germline CDR1 MDHEN, CDR2 SYDVKM. V was pared by 4 bases and J by 4 bases, with 5 bases of the junction left unmatched. CDR3 loop: CASSSDRGGYGYTF. In DNA, the CDR3 is TGTGCCAGCAGTTCAGACAGGGGAGGCTATGGCTACACCTTC.

A few counts support this clone. V and J are TRBV20-1 and TRBJ2-1; 9 bases agree with TRBD2. Per the germline V gene, CDR1 is DFQATT and CDR2 is SNEGSKA (reference sequence). V was clipped by 3 bases and J by 5 bases; unmatched bases: 11. The CDR3 contains 16 residues. In DNA form, the CDR3 reads TGCAGTGCTAGTAGGCCCCTAGCGGGGCTTAACAATGAGCAGTTCTTC. Its protein product is CSASRPLAGLNNEQFF.

The J gene is TRBJ1-6, the V gene TRBV3-1 (or the pseudogene TRBV3-2), with D possibly matching TRBD1 (6 bases). From germline, CDR1 is LGHDT and CDR2 YNNKEL (reference sequence). The CDR3 is made up of 12 amino acids. Trimming left V 8 bases short and J 4 bases short, with 6 bases between. This CDR3 is CASGQYNSPLHF. The CDR3 nucleotides are TGTGCCAGCGGACAGTATAATTCACCCCTCCACTTT.

The chain couples TRBV2 to TRBJ1-2; weak D call: TRBD1 (5 bases). Germline lookup yields CDR1 SNHLY and CDR2 FYNNEI. CDR3 length: 14 residues. The germline V and J ends were trimmed by 4 bases and 8 bases, with 17 bases remaining between them. CDR3: CASSVRLLGGGYTF. DNA for the CDR3: TGTGCCAGCAGTGTTCGGCTCCTCGGGGGGGGCTACACCTTC.

The rearrangement joins TRBV6-1 to TRBJ2-5; D remains ambiguous. CDR1 is MNHNS, CDR2 SASEGT, per germline. Trimming pared 1 base from V and 0 bases from J, leaving 9 bases between. The CDR3 consists of 15 residues. CDR3 sequence: CASSEGQAYQETQYF. CDR3 nucleotide sequence: TGTGCCAGCAGTGAAGGGCAGGCCTACCAAGAGACCCAGTACTTC.

The rearrangement joins TRBV14 to TRBJ2-5; D possibly corresponds to TRBD2 (5 bases). The CDR3 runs 16 residues. Germline CDR1 reads SGHDN; CDR2 reads FVKESK. V was clipped by 3 bases and J by 5 bases, with 19 bases between them. CDR3 residues: CASSQTTGSWSETQYF. CDR3 nucleotide sequence: TGTGCCAGCAGCCAGACTACTGGGAGTTGGAGTGAGACCCAGTACTTC.